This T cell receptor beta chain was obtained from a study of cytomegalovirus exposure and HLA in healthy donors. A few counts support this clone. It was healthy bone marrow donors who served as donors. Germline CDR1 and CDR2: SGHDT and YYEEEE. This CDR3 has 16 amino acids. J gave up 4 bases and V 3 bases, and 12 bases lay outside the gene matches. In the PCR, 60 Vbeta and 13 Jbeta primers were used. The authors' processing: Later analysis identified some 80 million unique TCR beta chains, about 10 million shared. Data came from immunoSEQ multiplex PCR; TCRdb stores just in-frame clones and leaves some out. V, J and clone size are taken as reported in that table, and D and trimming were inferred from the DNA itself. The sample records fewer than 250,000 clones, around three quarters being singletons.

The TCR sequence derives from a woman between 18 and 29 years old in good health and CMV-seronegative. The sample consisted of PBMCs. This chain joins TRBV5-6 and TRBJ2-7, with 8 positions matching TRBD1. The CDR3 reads CASSWAVAGGGYEQYF. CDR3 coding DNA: TGTGCCAGCAGCTGGGCTGTCGCAGGGGGCGGTTACGAGCAGTACTTC.